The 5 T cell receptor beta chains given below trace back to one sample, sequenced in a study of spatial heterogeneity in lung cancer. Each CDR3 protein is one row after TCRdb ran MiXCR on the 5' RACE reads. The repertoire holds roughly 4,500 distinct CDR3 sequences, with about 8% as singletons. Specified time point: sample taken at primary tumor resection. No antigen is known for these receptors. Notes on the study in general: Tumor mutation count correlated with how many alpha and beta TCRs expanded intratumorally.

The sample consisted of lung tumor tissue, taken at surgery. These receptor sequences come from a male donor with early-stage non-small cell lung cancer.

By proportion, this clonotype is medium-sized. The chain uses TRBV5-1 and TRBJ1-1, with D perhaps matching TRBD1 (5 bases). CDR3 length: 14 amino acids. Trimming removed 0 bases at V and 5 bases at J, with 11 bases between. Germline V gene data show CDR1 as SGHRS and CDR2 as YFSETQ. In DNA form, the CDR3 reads TGCGCCAGCAGCTTGGGGCAGGGCCTTACTGAAGCTTTCTTT. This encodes CASSLGQGLTEAFF.

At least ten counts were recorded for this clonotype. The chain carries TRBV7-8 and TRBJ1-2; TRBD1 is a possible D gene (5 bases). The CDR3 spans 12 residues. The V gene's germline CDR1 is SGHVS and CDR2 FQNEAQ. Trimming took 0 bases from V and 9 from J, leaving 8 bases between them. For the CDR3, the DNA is TGTGCCAGCAGCTTAGCGCAGGGAAGCTACACCTTC. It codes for CASSLAQGSYTF.

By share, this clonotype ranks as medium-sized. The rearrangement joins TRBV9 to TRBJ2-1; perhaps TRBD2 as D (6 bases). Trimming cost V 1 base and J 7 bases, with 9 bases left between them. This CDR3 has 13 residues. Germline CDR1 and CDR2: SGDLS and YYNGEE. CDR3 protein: CASSVTGRNEQFF. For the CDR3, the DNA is TGTGCCAGCAGCGTAACGGGGAGGAATGAGCAGTTCTTC.

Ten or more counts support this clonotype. The DNA of the CDR3 is TGTGCCAGCAGTGTGAAGGGTAGAAGCTATGGCTACACCTTC. Protein product: CASSVKGRSYGYTF. The rearrangement joins TRBV2 to TRBJ1-2; D ambiguous. Trimming removed 4 bases at V and 4 bases at J, with 13 bases between. CDR1 and CDR2 from the germline V gene are SNHLY and FYNNEI. The CDR3 length is 14 residues.

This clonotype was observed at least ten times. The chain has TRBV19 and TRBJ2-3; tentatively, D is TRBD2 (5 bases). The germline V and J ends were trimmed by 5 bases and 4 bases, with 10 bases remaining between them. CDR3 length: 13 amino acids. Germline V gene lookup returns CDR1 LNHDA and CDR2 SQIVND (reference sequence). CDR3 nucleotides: TGTGCCAGTAGTGTCACTAGAGCAGATACGCAGTATTTT. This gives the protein CASSVTRADTQYF.